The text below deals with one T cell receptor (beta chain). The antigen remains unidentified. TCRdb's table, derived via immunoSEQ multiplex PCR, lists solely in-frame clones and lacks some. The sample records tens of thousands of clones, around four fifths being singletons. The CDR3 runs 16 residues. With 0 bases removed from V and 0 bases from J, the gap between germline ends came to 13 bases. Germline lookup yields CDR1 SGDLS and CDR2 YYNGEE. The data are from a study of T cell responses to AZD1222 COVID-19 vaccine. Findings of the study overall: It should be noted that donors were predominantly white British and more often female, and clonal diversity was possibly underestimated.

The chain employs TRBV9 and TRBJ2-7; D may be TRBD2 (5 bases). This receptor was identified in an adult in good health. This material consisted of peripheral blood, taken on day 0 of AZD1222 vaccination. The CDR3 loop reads CASSVAGGTSSYEQYF. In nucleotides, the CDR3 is TGTGCCAGCAGCGTAGCAGGCGGAACTAGCTCCTACGAGCAGTACTTC.